Listed here are 27 T cell receptor beta chains from one sample, sequenced in a study of T-cell memory formation after mild COVID-19. TCRdb reanalysed the 5' RACE reads using MiXCR and keeps one entry per CDR3 protein. The sample has around 450,000 distinct CDR3 sequences, 20% to 25% seen once. The sequenced sample was PBMCs or a T cell subset sorted from them (not recorded which). The receptors come from an adult woman who had mild COVID-19 (a few samples of this study predate the infection). Cell type and time point are not known.

There are a few counts of this clonotype. V is TRBV7-2 and J is TRBJ2-2; D unresolved. The CDR3 is 14 residues long. Trimming left V 5 bases short and J 0 bases short, with 7 bases between. Germline V gives CDR1 SGHTA, CDR2 FQGNSA. CDR3 sequence reads: CASSPQSNTGELFF. The CDR3 nucleotides read TGTGCCAGCAGCCCGCAGTCGAACACCGGGGAGCTGTTTTTT.

This clonotype showed up just a few times. The chain uses TRBV4-2 and TRBJ2-1, with 9 bases that match TRBD2. The germline V gene encodes CDR1 LGHNA and CDR2 YNFKEQ. V lost 3 bases, J lost 8 bases, and 8 bases stayed unmatched. The CDR3 is 15 residues long. CDR3 in DNA: TGTGCCAGCAGCCAGGGACTAGCCATACAATATGAGCAGTTCTTC. This codes for CASSQGLAIQYEQFF.

This chain connects TRBV10-3 to TRBJ2-3, with a tentative D call TRBD1 (6 bases). V gave up 6 bases and J gave up 2 bases, with 12 bases separating them. Germline values: CDR1 ENHRY, CDR2 SYGVKD. This CDR3 spans 14 amino acids. The chain's CDR3 is CAIRAGQSTDTQYF. The CDR3 bases are TGTGCCATCAGGGCAGGACAGTCCACAGATACGCAGTATTTT.

This clonotype has a handful of counts. The V and J genes are TRBV10-3 and TRBJ2-1; 12 bases are shared with TRBD2. The ends lost 4 bases at V and 16 bases at J; junction bases unmatched: 8. The CDR3 extends over 13 amino acids. The germline V gene encodes CDR1 ENHRY and CDR2 SYGVKD. The CDR3 nucleotides are TGTGCCATCAGTGGGGATAGACTAGCGGGGGATTTCTTC. Amino acid sequence: CAISGDRLAGDFF.

V usage is TRBV9 and J usage is TRBJ2-7; TRBD2 agrees at 8 bases. V shed 0 bases, J shed 1 base, and the junction held 3 bases outside the gene matches. The germline gives CDR1 SGDLS, CDR2 YYNGEE. The CDR3 has 15 residues. DNA for the CDR3: TGTGCCAGCAGCGTAGAGGGGACTAGTTCCTACGAGCAGTACTTC. As protein: CASSVEGTSSYEQYF.

This clonotype was seen a few times. This chain's CDR3 is CASSPSGGDETQYF. DNA of the CDR3: TGTGCCAGCAGCCCTAGCGGGGGGGACGAGACCCAGTACTTC. The chain joins TRBV7-9 to TRBJ2-5, with TRBD2 matching over 12 bases. Losses at the gene ends were 5 bases for V and 5 bases for J; bases not matched to a gene: 3. CDR1 and CDR2 from the germline V gene are SEHNR and FQNEAQ (reference sequence). The CDR3 length is 14 residues.

This clonotype was recorded at least ten times. The V and J genes are TRBV24-1 and TRBJ1-2; D is undetermined. V lost 3 bases to trimming and J lost 4 bases, with 11 bases between them. Germline loops: CDR1 KGHDR, CDR2 SFDVKD. The CDR3 length is 14 residues. CDR3 region: CATSDPRTTYGYTF. In nucleotides, the CDR3 is TGTGCCACCAGTGATCCCAGGACGACCTATGGCTACACCTTC.

The chain carries TRBV25-1 and TRBJ1-1; no definite D call. This CDR3 comprises 18 residues. Germline CDR1 reads MGHDK; CDR2 reads SYGVNS. V lost 2 bases and J lost 1, with 20 bases in between. The CDR3 region is CASSEGVQSPAGNTEAFF. The CDR3 nucleotides read TGTGCCAGCAGTGAAGGAGTACAGTCCCCGGCTGGGAACACTGAAGCTTTCTTT.

The chain employs TRBV6-1 and TRBJ2-5; D not resolved. The V gene lost 0 bases and the J gene lost 2 bases, with 10 bases spanning the gap. Germline V gene sequence: CDR1 MNHNS, CDR2 SASEGT. The CDR3 is 15 residues long. The CDR3 spells CASSEASLYQETQYF. The DNA for the CDR3 is TGTGCCAGCAGTGAAGCTAGTCTGTATCAAGAGACCCAGTACTTC.

CDR3 protein: CASNPGGPTDTQYF. In nucleotides, the CDR3 is TGTGCCAGCAACCCGGGGGGACCCACAGATACGCAGTATTTT. The rearrangement joins TRBV12-3 or TRBV12-4 to TRBJ2-3; 7 bases map to TRBD2. The CDR3 spans 14 residues. Trimming at V came to 7 bases and at J to 2 bases, leaving 6 bases not matched to a gene.

This clonotype was counted once. The chain recombines TRBV11-2 with TRBJ1-2; maybe TRBD1 (5 bases). Germline values: CDR1 SGHAT, CDR2 FQNNGV. The V gene lost 4 bases and the J gene lost 2 bases, with 14 bases spanning the gap. This CDR3 has 15 residues. The CDR3 protein is CASSYPGRRNYGYTF. The CDR3 DNA reads as TGTGCCAGCAGCTATCCGGGACGGAGAAACTATGGCTACACCTTC.

The rearrangement joins TRBV6-5 to TRBJ2-5; D is ambiguous. The germline gives CDR1 MNHEY, CDR2 SVGAGI. V dropped 3 bases and J dropped 5 bases, with 22 bases sitting between them. The CDR3 is 17 amino acids. This CDR3 is CASSYNAEGRDVETQYF. CDR3 bases: TGTGCCAGCAGTTATAACGCCGAAGGTCGAGACGTCGAGACCCAGTACTTC.

This clonotype was seen a handful of times. The J gene is TRBJ2-7, the V gene TRBV5-5; D unresolved. Per the germline V gene, CDR1 is SGHKS and CDR2 is YYEKEE (reference sequence). V was cut by 3 bases and J by 5 bases, with 18 bases left in between. The CDR3 runs 15 residues. The CDR3 loop is CASSSHSSGVDEQYF. The CDR3, as DNA: TGTGCCAGCAGCTCCCATTCCTCAGGAGTCGACGAGCAGTACTTC.

Notes on this clonotype: A read error may be the cause here, since a much bigger clone is one base away. The chain uses TRBV20-1 and TRBJ2-3; 8 bases line up with TRBD2. This CDR3 is built from 13 residues. From germline, CDR1 is DFQATT and CDR2 SNEGSKA (reference sequence). This CDR3 reads CRGAAGVTDTQYF. CDR3 coding DNA: TGCAGGGGAGCAGCGGGGGTCACAGATACGCAGTATTTT.

A few counts support this clonotype. This chain links TRBV7-3 with TRBJ1-6, with D maybe TRBD1 (5 bases). The ends were cut back, 3 bases at V and 5 bases at J, with 11 bases in the middle. The CDR3 extends over 15 amino acids. CDR1 is SGHTA, CDR2 FQGTGA, per germline. The CDR3 loop reads CASSLGGNDNSPLHF. As DNA, the CDR3 is TGTGCCAGCAGCTTGGGGGGTAACGATAATTCACCCCTCCACTTT.

The chain joins TRBV29-1 to TRBJ2-7; the D is unclear. Trimming took 3 bases from V and 0 from J, leaving 9 bases between them. Germline CDR1 is SQVTM and CDR2 is ANQGSEA. The CDR3 length is 13 residues. The CDR3 loop reads CSVEIENSYEQYF. In DNA form, the CDR3 reads TGCAGCGTTGAGATAGAGAACTCCTACGAGCAGTACTTC.

The gene calls are TRBV5-1 and TRBJ1-5; D is uncertain. Trimming left V 4 bases short and J 1 base short, with 9 bases between. The length of the CDR3 is 14 residues. From germline, CDR1 is SGHRS and CDR2 YFSETQ. The CDR3 reads CASSPEHSNQPQHF. CDR3 sequence (DNA): TGCGCCAGCAGCCCCGAACACAGCAATCAGCCCCAGCATTTT.

This clonotype was counted only a few times. This rearrangement joins TRBV6-2 or TRBV6-3 to TRBJ2-7; 7 positions agree with TRBD2. This CDR3 is 17 amino acids long. Germline V gene data show CDR1 as MNHEY and CDR2 as SVGEGT. J gave up 1 base and V 2 bases, and 11 bases lay outside the gene matches. As DNA, the CDR3 is TGTGCCAGCAGTTACGTGCTAGCGGTCACCTATTCCTACGAGCAGTACTTC. It translates to CASSYVLAVTYSYEQYF.

V usage is TRBV2 and J usage is TRBJ1-6, with D tentatively TRBD1 (5 bases). The germline gives CDR1 SNHLY, CDR2 FYNNEI. The V end was cut by 6 bases, the J end by 7 bases, with 10 bases between. The CDR3 length is 13 residues. CDR3 amino acids: CASRGGINSPLHF. CDR3 nucleotides: TGTGCCAGCAGGGGGGGTATCAATTCACCCCTCCACTTT.

This sequence joins TRBV15 and TRBJ2-5; 11 nucleotides align to TRBD2. The CDR3 covers 18 residues. J lost 3 bases, V lost 0 bases, and 9 bases had no gene match. The germline CDR1 and CDR2 sequences are LNHNV and YYDKDF (reference sequence). This CDR3 is CATSRDALAGGRKETQYF. The CDR3 DNA reads as TGTGCCACCAGCAGAGATGCGCTAGCGGGGGGTCGCAAAGAGACCCAGTACTTC.

The genes are TRBV2 and TRBJ2-3; D might be TRBD1 or TRBD2, each matching 5 bases. V was cut by 6 bases and J by 2 bases, with 12 bases left in between. This CDR3 has 14 residues. Germline lookup yields CDR1 SNHLY and CDR2 FYNNEI. The CDR3 sequence is CASSRDLNTDTQYF. The CDR3 DNA sequence: TGTGCCAGCAGCCGGGACCTTAACACAGATACGCAGTATTTT. The variable domain in full, completed from reference TRBV2 and TRBJ2-3, reads EPEVTQTPSHQVTQMGQEVILRCVPISNHLYFYWYRQILGQKVEFLVSFYNNEISEKSEIFDDQFSVERPDGSNFTLKIRSTKLEDSAMYFCASSRDLNTDTQYFGPGTRLTVL.

Notes on this clonotype: The junction does not match germline at one end; this may be a read error. The chain couples TRBV15 to TRBJ1-2; possibly TRBD1 for D (5 bases). Germline CDR1 and CDR2: LNHNV and YYDKDF (reference sequence). This CDR3 is 15 amino acids long. CDR3 sequence (DNA): TGTGCCACCAGCCGACAGACGGAGGCTGCAGGTGGCTACGCCTTC. This translates into CATSRQTEAAGGYAF.

The chain employs TRBV6-5 and TRBJ2-7; D uncertain. CDR1 and CDR2 (germline): MNHEY, SVGAGI. The CDR3 consists of 13 residues. V gave up 2 bases and J gave up 7 bases, with 12 bases separating them. The chain's CDR3 is CASSYLLSREQYF. In DNA, the CDR3 is TGTGCCAGCAGTTACCTCCTATCGAGGGAGCAGTACTTC.

The rearrangement joins TRBV6-6 to TRBJ2-3, with TRBD2 matching 7 bases. Germline values: CDR1 MNHNY, CDR2 SVGAGI (reference sequence). The CDR3 is 15 residues long. V shed 2 bases and J 1 base; nucleotides not matched to a gene: 3. The CDR3 loop reads CASSYGRVGTDTQYF. CDR3 coding DNA: TGTGCCAGCAGTTACGGGAGGGTGGGCACAGATACGCAGTATTTT.

This chain links TRBV5-1 with TRBJ2-6; D may correspond to TRBD1 or TRBD2 (7 bases each). Germline values: CDR1 SGHRS, CDR2 YFSETQ. V lost 0 bases and J lost 4, with 20 bases in between. The CDR3 sequence is 19 residues long. The CDR3 DNA sequence: TGCGCCAGCAGCTTGGCCCTTTGGGAGGGGGCTAAGGGGGCCAACGTCCTGACTTTC. Its protein is CASSLALWEGAKGANVLTF.

This chain links TRBV15 with TRBJ2-7, with D maybe TRBD2 (6 bases). V was clipped by 0 bases and J by 9 bases, with 9 bases between them. The germline CDR1 and CDR2 sequences are LNHNV and YYDKDF (reference sequence). This CDR3 has 12 amino acids. This CDR3 is CATSRDSGVQYF. As DNA, the CDR3 is TGTGCCACCAGCAGAGATAGCGGCGTGCAGTACTTC.

The chain combines TRBV20-1 with TRBJ2-1; 7 bases fit TRBD2. The CDR3 has 17 residues. Per the germline V gene, CDR1 is DFQATT and CDR2 is SNEGSKA (reference sequence). The V segment lost 2 bases and the J segment 1 base; nucleotides outside the gene matches: 11. CDR3 sequence reads: CSARQPSGGPSYNEQFF. CDR3 DNA sequence: TGCAGTGCTAGACAGCCTAGCGGAGGGCCTTCCTACAATGAGCAGTTCTTC.